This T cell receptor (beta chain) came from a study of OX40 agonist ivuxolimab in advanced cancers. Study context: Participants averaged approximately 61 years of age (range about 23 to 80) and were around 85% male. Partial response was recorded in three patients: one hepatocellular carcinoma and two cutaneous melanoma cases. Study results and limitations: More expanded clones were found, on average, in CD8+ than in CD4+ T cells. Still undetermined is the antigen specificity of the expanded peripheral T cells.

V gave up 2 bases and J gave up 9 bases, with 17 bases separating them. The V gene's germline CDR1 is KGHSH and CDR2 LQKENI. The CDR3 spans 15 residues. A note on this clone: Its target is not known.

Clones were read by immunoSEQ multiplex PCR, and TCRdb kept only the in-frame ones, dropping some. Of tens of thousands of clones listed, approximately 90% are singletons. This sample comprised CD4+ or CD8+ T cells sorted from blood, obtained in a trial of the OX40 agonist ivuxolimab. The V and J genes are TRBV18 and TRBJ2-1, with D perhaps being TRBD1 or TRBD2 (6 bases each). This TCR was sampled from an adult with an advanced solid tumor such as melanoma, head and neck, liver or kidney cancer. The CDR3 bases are TGTGCCAGCTCACCATCGGGGGCGACGGATGGTGAGCAGTTCTTC. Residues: CASSPSGATDGEQFF.